The clone carrying this T cell receptor (beta chain) was seen a handful of times. Trimming took off 2 bases at V and 0 bases at J, with 8 bases between the two ends. The CDR3 loop spans 15 amino acids. Germline V gives CDR1 MNHEY, CDR2 SVGAGI. The data were taken from a study of blood T cell repertoires in COVID-19. Study overall: Specimens from acute and convalescent COVID-19 originated in the United States, Italy and Spain. PBMCs, B-cell-depleted T cells, or T cells were the source of the cDNA or gDNA that made up the material.

Original processing notes: Amplification of reference gene primers provided the estimated nucleated cell counts. Sequencing was performed with immunoSEQ multiplex PCR; in TCRdb, only in-frame clones are kept and a portion is missing. V, J and clone size are taken as reported in that table, and D and trimming were inferred from the DNA itself. The table has a few hundred thousand clones, approximately 87% seen once; the top ten hold around 8%. Material for sequencing was peripheral blood. The genes are TRBV6-5 and TRBJ1-3, with D possibly matching TRBD1 (6 bases). This TCR was sampled from a woman aged 50 to 60 who had recovered from COVID-19. DNA of the CDR3: TGTGCCAGCAGTTACAGGGACACCTCTGGAAACACCATATATTTT. This translates into CASSYRDTSGNTIYF.